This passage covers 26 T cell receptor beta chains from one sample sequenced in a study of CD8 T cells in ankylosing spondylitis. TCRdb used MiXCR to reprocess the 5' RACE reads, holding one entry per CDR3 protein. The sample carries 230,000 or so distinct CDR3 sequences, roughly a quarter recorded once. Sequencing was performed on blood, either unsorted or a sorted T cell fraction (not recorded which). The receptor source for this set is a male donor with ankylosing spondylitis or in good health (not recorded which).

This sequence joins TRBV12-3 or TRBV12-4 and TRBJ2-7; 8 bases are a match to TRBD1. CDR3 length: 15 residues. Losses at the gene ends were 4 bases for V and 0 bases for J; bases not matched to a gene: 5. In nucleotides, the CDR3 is TGTGCCAGCAGTTGGGGACAGGCCATCTCCTACGAGCAGTACTTC. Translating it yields CASSWGQAISYEQYF.

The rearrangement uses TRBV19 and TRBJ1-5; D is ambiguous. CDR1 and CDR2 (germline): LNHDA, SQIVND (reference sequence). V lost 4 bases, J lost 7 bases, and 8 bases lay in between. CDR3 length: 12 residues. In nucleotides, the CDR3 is TGTGCCAGTAGTAGAGGTATCCAGCCCCAGCATTTT. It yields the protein CASSRGIQPQHF.

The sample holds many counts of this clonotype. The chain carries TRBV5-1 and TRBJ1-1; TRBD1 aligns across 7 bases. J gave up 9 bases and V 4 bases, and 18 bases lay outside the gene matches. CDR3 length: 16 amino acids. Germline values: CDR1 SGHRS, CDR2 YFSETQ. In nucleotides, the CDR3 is TGCGCCAGCAGCCCCGGAACAGCCAACACACAGGGGCAAGCTTTCTTT. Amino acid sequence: CASSPGTANTQGQAFF.

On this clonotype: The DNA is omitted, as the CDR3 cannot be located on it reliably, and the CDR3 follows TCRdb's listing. The chain's CDR3 is CASSQRFIRTPGSCFF. The rearrangement links TRBV23-1 to TRBJ2-2. TRBV23-1 belongs to the ORF category, with a function that is uncertain. The CDR3 comprises 16 residues, both ends counted.

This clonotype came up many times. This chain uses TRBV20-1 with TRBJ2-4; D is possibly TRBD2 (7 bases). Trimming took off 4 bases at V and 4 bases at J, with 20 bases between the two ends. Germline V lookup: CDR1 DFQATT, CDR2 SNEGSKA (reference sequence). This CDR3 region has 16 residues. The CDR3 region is CSAIQSDGGLKNIQYF. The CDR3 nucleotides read TGCAGTGCTATTCAATCGGACGGGGGGCTTAAAAACATTCAGTACTTC.

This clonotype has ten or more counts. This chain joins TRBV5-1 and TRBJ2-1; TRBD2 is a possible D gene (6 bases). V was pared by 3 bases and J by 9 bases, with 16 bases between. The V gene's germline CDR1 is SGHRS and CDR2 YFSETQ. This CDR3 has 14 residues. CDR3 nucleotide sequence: TGCGCCAGCAGCTCGGGACTGGTGGTTCTTGAGCAGTTCTTC. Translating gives CASSSGLVVLEQFF.

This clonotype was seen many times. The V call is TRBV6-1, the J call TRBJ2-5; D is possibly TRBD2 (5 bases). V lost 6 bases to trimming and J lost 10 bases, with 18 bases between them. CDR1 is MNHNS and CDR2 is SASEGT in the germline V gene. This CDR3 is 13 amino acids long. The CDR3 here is CASRRVGSMGQYF. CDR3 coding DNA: TGTGCCAGCAGGAGGGTGGGCTCAATGGGCCAGTACTTC.

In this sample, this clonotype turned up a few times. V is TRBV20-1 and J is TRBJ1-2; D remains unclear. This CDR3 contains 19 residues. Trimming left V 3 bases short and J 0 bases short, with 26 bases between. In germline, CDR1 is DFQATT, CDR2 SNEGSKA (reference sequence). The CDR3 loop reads CSARKLNTGRGWANYGYTF. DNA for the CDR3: TGCAGTGCTAGGAAACTGAACACCGGACGAGGTTGGGCTAACTATGGCTACACCTTC.

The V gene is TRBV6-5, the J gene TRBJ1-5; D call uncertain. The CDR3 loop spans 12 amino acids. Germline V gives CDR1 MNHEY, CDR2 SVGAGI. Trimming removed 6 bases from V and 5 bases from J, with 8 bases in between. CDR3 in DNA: TGTGCCAGCAGAGGCGGGGATCAGCCCCAGCATTTT. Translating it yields CASRGGDQPQHF.

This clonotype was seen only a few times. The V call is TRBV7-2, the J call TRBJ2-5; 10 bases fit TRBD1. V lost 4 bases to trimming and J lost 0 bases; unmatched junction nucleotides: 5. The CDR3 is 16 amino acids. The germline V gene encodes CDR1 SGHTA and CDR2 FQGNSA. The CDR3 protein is CASSSSGQGYQETQYF. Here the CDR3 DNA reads TGTGCCAGCAGCTCGTCGGGACAGGGGTACCAAGAGACCCAGTACTTC.

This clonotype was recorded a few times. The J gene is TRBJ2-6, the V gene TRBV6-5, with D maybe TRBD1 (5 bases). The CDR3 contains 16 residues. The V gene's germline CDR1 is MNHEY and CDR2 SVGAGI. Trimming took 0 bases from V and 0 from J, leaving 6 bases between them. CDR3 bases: TGTGCCAGCAGTTACTCAGACAGCTCTGGGGCCAACGTCCTGACTTTC. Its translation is CASSYSDSSGANVLTF.

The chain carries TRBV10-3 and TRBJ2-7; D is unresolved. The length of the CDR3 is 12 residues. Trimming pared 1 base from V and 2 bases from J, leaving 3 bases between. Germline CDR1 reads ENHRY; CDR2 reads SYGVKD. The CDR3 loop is CAISEYTYEQYF. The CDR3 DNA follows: TGTGCCATCAGTGAGTATACCTACGAGCAGTACTTC.

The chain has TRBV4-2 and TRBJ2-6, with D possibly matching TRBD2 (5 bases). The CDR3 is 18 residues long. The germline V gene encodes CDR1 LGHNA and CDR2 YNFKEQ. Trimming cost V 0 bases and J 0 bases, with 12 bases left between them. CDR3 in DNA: TGTGCCAGCAGCCAAGATTCCAGCGGTACCTCTGGGGCCAACGTCCTGACTTTC. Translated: CASSQDSSGTSGANVLTF.

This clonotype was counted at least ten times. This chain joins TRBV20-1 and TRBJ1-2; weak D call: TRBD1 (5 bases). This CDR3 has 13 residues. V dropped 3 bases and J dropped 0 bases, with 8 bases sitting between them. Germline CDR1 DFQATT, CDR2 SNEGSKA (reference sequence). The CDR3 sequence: CSASAGTNYGYTF. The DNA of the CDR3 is TGCAGTGCTAGTGCAGGGACTAACTATGGCTACACCTTC.

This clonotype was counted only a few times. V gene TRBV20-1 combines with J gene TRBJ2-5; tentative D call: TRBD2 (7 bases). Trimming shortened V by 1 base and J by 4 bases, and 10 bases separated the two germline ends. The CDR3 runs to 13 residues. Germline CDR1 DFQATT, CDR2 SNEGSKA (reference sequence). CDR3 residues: CSARVGGAETQYF. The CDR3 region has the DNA TGCAGTGCTAGAGTGGGGGGGGCAGAGACCCAGTACTTC.

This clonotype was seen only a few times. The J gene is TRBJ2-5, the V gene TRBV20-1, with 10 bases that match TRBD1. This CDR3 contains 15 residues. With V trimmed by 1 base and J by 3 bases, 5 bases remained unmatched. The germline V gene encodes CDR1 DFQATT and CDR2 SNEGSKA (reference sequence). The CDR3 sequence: CSARALGTGEETQYF. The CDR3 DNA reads TGCAGTGCTAGAGCCCTAGGGACAGGGGAAGAGACCCAGTACTTC.

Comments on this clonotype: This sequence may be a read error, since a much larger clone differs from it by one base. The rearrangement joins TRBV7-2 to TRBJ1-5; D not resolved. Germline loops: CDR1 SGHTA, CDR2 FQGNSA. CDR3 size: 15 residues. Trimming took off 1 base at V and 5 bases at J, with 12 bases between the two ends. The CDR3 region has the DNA TGTGCCAGCAGCTTAGGGTGGGCGGGATATCAGCCCCAGCATTTT. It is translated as CASSLGWAGYQPQHF.

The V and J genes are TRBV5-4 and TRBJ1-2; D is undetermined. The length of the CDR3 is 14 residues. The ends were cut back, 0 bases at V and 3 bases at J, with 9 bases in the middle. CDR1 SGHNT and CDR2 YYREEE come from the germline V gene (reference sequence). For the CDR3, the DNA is TGTGCCAGCAGCTTGGGGGCGGGCGACTATGGCTACACCTTC. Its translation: CASSLGAGDYGYTF.

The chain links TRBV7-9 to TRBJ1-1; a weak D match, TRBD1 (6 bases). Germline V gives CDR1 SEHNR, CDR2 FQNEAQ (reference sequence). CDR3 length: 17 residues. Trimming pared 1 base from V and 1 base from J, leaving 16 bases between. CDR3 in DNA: TGTGCCAGCAGCTTAGATTTCTGGGGGCTCGGGAACACTGAAGCTTTCTTT. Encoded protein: CASSLDFWGLGNTEAFF.

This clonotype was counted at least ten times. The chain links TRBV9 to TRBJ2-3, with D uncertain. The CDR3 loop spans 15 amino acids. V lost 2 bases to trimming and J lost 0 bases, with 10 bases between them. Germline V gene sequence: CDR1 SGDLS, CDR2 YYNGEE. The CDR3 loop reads CASSVFGLSTDTQYF. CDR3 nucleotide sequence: TGTGCCAGCAGCGTTTTCGGGCTTAGCACAGATACGCAGTATTTT.

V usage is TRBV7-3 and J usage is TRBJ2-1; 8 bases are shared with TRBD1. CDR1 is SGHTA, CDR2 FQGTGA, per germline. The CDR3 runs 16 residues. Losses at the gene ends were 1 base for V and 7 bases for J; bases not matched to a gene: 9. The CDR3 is CASSLNRQGRINEQFF. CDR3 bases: TGTGCCAGCAGCTTAAATCGACAGGGGAGAATAAATGAGCAGTTCTTC.

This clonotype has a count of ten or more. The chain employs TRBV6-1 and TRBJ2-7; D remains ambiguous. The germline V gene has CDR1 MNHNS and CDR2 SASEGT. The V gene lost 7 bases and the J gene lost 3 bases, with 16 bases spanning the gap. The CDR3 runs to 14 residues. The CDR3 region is CASNTQGAGYEQYF. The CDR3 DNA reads TGTGCCAGCAACACCCAAGGAGCAGGCTACGAGCAGTACTTC.

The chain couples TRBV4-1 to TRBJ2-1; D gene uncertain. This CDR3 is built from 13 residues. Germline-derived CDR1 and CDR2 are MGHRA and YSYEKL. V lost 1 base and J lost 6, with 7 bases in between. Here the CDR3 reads CASSQGTGNEQFF. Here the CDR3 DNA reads TGCGCCAGCAGCCAAGGGACGGGCAATGAGCAGTTCTTC.

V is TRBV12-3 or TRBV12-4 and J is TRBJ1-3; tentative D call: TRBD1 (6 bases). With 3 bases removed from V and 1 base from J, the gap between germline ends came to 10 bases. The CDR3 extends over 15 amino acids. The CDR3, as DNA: TGTGCCAGCAGTTTTAGGGGGATATCTGGAAACACCATATATTTT. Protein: CASSFRGISGNTIYF.

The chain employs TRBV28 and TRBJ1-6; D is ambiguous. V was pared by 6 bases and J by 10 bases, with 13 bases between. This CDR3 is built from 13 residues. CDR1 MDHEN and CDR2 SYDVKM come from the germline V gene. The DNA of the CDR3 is TGTGCCAGCAGGGAGCGGTTGGGATCACCCCTCCACTTT. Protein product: CASRERLGSPLHF.

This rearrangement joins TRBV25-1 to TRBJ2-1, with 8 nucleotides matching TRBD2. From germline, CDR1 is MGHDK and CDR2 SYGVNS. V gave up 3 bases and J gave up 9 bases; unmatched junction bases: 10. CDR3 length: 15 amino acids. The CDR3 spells CASSDGASGGSEQFF. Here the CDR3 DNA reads TGTGCCAGCAGTGACGGGGCGAGCGGGGGCAGTGAGCAGTTCTTC.